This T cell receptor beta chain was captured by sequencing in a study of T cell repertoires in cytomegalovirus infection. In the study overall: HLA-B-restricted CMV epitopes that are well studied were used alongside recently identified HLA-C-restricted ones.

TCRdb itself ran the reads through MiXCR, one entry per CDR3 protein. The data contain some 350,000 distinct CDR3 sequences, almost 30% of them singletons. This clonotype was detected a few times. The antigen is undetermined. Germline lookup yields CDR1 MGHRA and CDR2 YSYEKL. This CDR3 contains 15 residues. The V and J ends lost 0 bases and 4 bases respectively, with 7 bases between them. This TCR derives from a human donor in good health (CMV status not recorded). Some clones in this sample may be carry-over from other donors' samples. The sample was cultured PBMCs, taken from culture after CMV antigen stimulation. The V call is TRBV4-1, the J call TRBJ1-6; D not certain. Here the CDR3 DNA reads TGCGCCAGCAGCCAAGACTGGCAATATAATTCACCCCTCCACTTT. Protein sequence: CASSQDWQYNSPLHF.